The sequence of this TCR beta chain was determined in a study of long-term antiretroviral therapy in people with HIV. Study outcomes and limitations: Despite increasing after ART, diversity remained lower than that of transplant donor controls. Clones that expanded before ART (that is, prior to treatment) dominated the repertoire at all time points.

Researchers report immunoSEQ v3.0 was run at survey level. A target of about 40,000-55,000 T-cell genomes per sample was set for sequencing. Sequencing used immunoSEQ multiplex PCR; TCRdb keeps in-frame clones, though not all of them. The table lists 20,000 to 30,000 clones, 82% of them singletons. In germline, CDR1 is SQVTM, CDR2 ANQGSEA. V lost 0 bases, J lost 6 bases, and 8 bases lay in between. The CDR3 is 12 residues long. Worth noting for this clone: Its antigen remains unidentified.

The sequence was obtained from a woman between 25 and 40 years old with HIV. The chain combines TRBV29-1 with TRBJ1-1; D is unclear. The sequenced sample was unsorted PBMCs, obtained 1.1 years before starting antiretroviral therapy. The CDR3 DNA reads TGCAGCGTTGAAGATCTGTACTCTGAAGCTTTCTTT. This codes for CSVEDLYSEAFF.